The 16 T cell receptor beta chains below come from one sample, sequenced in a study of shared clonotypes between healthy human individuals (dated by TCRdb to 2019 to 2021). The library was generated by the immunoSEQ multiplex PCR assay. The table was pulled from immuneACCESS by TCRdb, which kept in-frame rearrangements only. Such tables lose some clones; where checked, under half of the loss comes from unresolved V genes, and the rest has no known cause. This sample is represented by a few million clones; more than 90% of them were singletons. 0.14% of the sample comes from the top ten. The sample comprised naive CD4+ T cells sorted from blood. The meaning of the sample's cell subset or site label: CD45RA+ positively selected. These TCRs come from a man aged 18 to 35 in good health.

This clone was seen a few times. J is TRBJ1-5 and V is TRBV6-1; no definite D call. V was clipped by 2 bases and J by 4 bases, with 12 bases between them. CDR3 length: 15 residues. Germline V CDR1 and CDR2: MNHNS, SASEGT. The CDR3 protein is CASSERARENQPQHF. The CDR3 DNA is TGTGCCAGCAGTGAAAGGGCACGAGAGAATCAGCCCCAGCATTTT.

This clone came up once. The sample holds other DNA sequences that translate to the same CDR3. The J gene is TRBJ1-6, the V gene TRBV7-9, with D unclear. Trimming took 1 base from V and 7 from J, leaving 5 bases between them. The CDR3 extends over 13 amino acids. The germline CDR1 and CDR2 sequences are SEHNR and FQNEAQ (reference sequence). The CDR3 DNA follows: TGTGCCAGCAGCTTAGAAGGGAATTCACCCCTCCACTTT. Translating gives CASSLEGNSPLHF.

Details on this clone: Distinct nucleotide sequences in the sample also encode this CDR3. The V and J genes are TRBV11-2 and TRBJ1-2; the match to TRBD1 covers 7 bases. The CDR3 has 12 residues. Germline V gene sequence: CDR1 SGHAT, CDR2 FQNNGV. J lost 5 bases, V lost 4 bases, and 1 base had no gene match. DNA for the CDR3: TGTGCCAGCAGCTCGACAGGGTATGGCTACACCTTC. Protein sequence: CASSSTGYGYTF. Full variable domain (remainder filled in from reference TRBV11-2 and TRBJ1-2): EAGVAQSPRYKIIEKRQSVAFWCNPISGHATLYWYQQILGQGPKLLIQFQNNGVVDDSQLPKDRFSAERLKGVDSTLKIQPAKLEDSAVYLCASSSTGYGYTFGSGTRLTVV.

V and J are TRBV30 and TRBJ1-2; D ambiguous. Germline loops: CDR1 GTSNPN, CDR2 SVGIG (reference sequence). Trimming shortened V by 0 bases and J by 4 bases, and 12 bases separated the two germline ends. This CDR3 has 14 amino acids. This chain's CDR3 is CAWSVTAVLYGYTF. The DNA for the CDR3 is TGTGCCTGGAGTGTAACCGCAGTCCTCTATGGCTACACCTTC.

The gene calls are TRBV27 and TRBJ1-3, with 9 bases aligning to TRBD1. Trimming at V came to 2 bases and at J to 6 bases, leaving 8 bases not matched to a gene. This CDR3 is 16 amino acids long. CDR1 and CDR2 from the germline V gene are MNHEY and SMNVEV (reference sequence). CDR3 sequence: CASSLRGTGWENTIYF. For the CDR3, the DNA is TGTGCCAGCAGTTTACGAGGGACAGGGTGGGAAAACACCATATATTTT.

The chain couples TRBV19 to TRBJ1-5; a possible D gene is TRBD1 (6 bases). Germline V CDR1 and CDR2: LNHDA, SQIVND (reference sequence). Deletions cut 1 base from V and 0 bases from J, with 13 bases between. The length of the CDR3 is 17 residues. The CDR3 bases are TGTGCCAGTAGTATAGGTTTACAGGGAAATAGCAATCAGCCCCAGCATTTT. This encodes CASSIGLQGNSNQPQHF.

Concerning this clone: The sample has other DNA sequences that encode this CDR3 too. This rearrangement joins TRBV18 to TRBJ2-1, with unresolved D. The CDR3 consists of 13 residues. The ends were cut back, 2 bases at V and 5 bases at J, with 7 bases in the middle. Germline V gene lookup returns CDR1 KGHSH and CDR2 LQKENI. The CDR3 reads CASSPNSNNEQFF. The CDR3 nucleotides read TGTGCCAGCTCACCAAATAGTAACAATGAGCAGTTCTTC.

This clone was counted a single time. The V call is TRBV6-5, the J call TRBJ2-5, with 8 bases aligning to TRBD2. The closer fit of TRBJ2-7 to the DNA end suggests the J call may be wrong. The CDR3 loop spans 16 amino acids. Germline CDR1 and CDR2: MNHEY and SVGAGI. The chain's CDR3 is CASSYSASGSFIEQYF. The DNA for the CDR3 is TGTGCCAGCAGTTACTCGGCTAGCGGGTCTTTTATCGAGCAGTACTTC.

This clone appeared a single time. The chain joins TRBV5-1 to TRBJ2-7, with 10 nucleotides matching TRBD2. CDR3 size: 17 residues. Germline CDR1 and CDR2: SGHRS and YFSETQ. J gave up 0 bases and V 0 bases, and 6 bases lay outside the gene matches. This CDR3 reads CASSLAPSGGHSYEQYF. In nucleotides, the CDR3 is TGCGCCAGCAGCTTGGCCCCTAGCGGGGGCCACTCCTACGAGCAGTACTTC.

This chain uses TRBV11-2 with TRBJ2-3; the D is unclear. The CDR3 is 14 amino acids. Trimming cost V 3 bases and J 2 bases, with 9 bases left between them. The germline V gene has CDR1 SGHAT and CDR2 FQNNGV. CDR3 sequence: CASSFPLDTDTQYF. The CDR3 bases are TGTGCCAGCAGCTTTCCTTTGGACACAGATACGCAGTATTTT. The full variable domain, in which reference TRBV11-2 and TRBJ2-3 provide the parts outside the CDR3, is EAGVAQSPRYKIIEKRQSVAFWCNPISGHATLYWYQQILGQGPKLLIQFQNNGVVDDSQLPKDRFSAERLKGVDSTLKIQPAKLEDSAVYLCASSFPLDTDTQYFGPGTRLTVL.

This chain joins TRBV10-3 and TRBJ1-5; 10 bases match TRBD1. V trimming: 4 bases; J trimming: 9 bases; junction bases outside the gene matches: 3. Germline V gene data show CDR1 as ENHRY and CDR2 as SYGVKD. The CDR3 is 13 residues long. The CDR3 protein is CAISGGQGTPQHF. The CDR3 DNA sequence: TGTGCCATCAGTGGGGGACAGGGGACGCCCCAGCATTTT.

The V and J genes are TRBV10-3 and TRBJ2-7; 7 bases are shared with TRBD2. Unmatched junction bases numbered 0, after V lost 3 bases and J lost 7 bases. The CDR3 is 11 amino acids. Germline CDR1 is ENHRY and CDR2 is SYGVKD. In DNA, the CDR3 is TGTGCCATCAGTGATAGCGGGGAGCAGTACTTC. Its protein is CAISDSGEQYF.

The V gene is TRBV5-4, the J gene TRBJ2-1, with 12 nucleotides matching TRBD2. This CDR3 contains 17 residues. Germline trimming cut 0 bases from V and 8 bases from J; bases unmatched to any gene: 9. The germline CDR1 and CDR2 sequences are SGHNT and YYREEE (reference sequence). The CDR3 loop reads CASSLGTSGVLRDEQFF. CDR3 in DNA: TGTGCCAGCAGCTTGGGGACTAGCGGGGTCCTTCGGGATGAGCAGTTCTTC.

The table lists this clone with a count of one. This sequence joins TRBV5-1 and TRBJ1-4, with TRBD1 identical over 8 bases. CDR3 size: 15 residues. The V and J ends lost 4 bases and 7 bases, in that order; junction bases with no gene match: 9. Germline CDR1 is SGHRS and CDR2 is YFSETQ. The DNA for the CDR3 is TGCGCCAGCAGCCCCTCAGGGGGCAGCGGTGAAAAACTGTTTTTT. Amino acid sequence: CASSPSGGSGEKLFF. The full variable domain, in which reference TRBV5-1 and TRBJ1-4 provide the parts outside the CDR3, is KAGVTQTPRYLIKTRGQQVTLSCSPISGHRSVSWYQQTPGQGLQFLFEYFSETQRNKGNFPGRFSGRQFSNSRSEMNVSTLELGDSALYLCASSPSGGSGEKLFFGSGTQLSVL.

CDR3 sequence reads: CAAAGGYEQYF. The CDR3, as DNA: TGTGCCGCGGCAGGAGGGTACGAGCAGTACTTC. V and J are TRBV25-1 and TRBJ2-7; tentative D call: TRBD2 (6 bases). The germline CDR1 and CDR2 sequences are MGHDK and SYGVNS. The CDR3 extends over 11 amino acids. V was clipped by 11 bases and J by 4 bases, with 12 bases between them.

The rearrangement joins TRBV19 to TRBJ2-3, with TRBD2 matching over 10 bases. The CDR3 is 15 amino acids. Germline V lookup: CDR1 LNHDA, CDR2 SQIVND (reference sequence). V trimming: 2 bases; J trimming: 5 bases; junction bases outside the gene matches: 4. CDR3 region: CASSILAGERDTQYF. CDR3 in DNA: TGTGCCAGTAGTATACTAGCGGGGGAAAGAGATACGCAGTATTTT.